Reported below is one T cell receptor beta chain. Antigen specificity is unknown. Germline V lookup: CDR1 SGHDT, CDR2 YYEEEE. The length of the CDR3 is 15 residues. The V gene end was trimmed by 5 bases and the J gene end by 3 bases; junction bases not matched to a gene: 8. This entry is derived from a study of CD8 T cells in ankylosing spondylitis. General study points: Significant enrichment of disease-linked clones was reportedly seen in matched ankylosing spondylitis synovial fluid. Characteristic of ankylosing spondylitis blood, it appeared, was a TCR beta motif comprising several highly homologous variants.

The authors made TCR beta libraries by quantitative 5'-RACE with molecular barcodes. TCRdb fed the 5' RACE reads into MiXCR, producing one record per CDR3 protein. This sample carries fewer than 450,000 distinct CDR3 sequences, 17% of them seen once, and the ten largest clones take 1%. This clonotype was obtained from a male donor with ankylosing spondylitis. What was sequenced was blood, either unsorted or a sorted T cell fraction (not recorded which). V is TRBV5-6 and J is TRBJ1-3; 7 nucleotides line up with TRBD1. The CDR3 nucleotides are TGTGCCAGCAGTCGACAGGGATGGAATGGAAACACCATATATTTT. Encoded protein: CASSRQGWNGNTIYF. The full variable domain, in which reference TRBV5-6 and TRBJ1-3 provide the parts outside the CDR3, is DAGVTQSPTHLIKTRGQQVTLRCSPKSGHDTVSWYQQALGQGPQFIFQYYEEEERQRGNFPDRFSGHQFPNYSSELNVNALLLGDSALYLCASSRQGWNGNTIYFGEGSWLTVV.